This T cell receptor beta chain was profiled in a study of technical replicates of blood from several donors. V gave up 2 bases and J gave up 5 bases, with 6 bases separating them. Germline CDR1 and CDR2: SGHAT and FQNNGV. The CDR3 loop spans 12 amino acids. Only in-frame clones appear in the TCRdb table, and some are missing; sequencing was by immunoSEQ multiplex PCR. Among 79,000 or so clones, over 75% were seen once, and the ten largest hold around 0.24%. Sequencing was done on a sample of T cells isolated from PBMCs. This chain uses TRBV11-2 with TRBJ2-5; no clear D gene. The receptor was isolated from a human donor in good health. The DNA for the CDR3 is TGTGCCAGCAGCTTAAGGCGGGAGACCCAGTACTTC. Its protein is CASSLRRETQYF.